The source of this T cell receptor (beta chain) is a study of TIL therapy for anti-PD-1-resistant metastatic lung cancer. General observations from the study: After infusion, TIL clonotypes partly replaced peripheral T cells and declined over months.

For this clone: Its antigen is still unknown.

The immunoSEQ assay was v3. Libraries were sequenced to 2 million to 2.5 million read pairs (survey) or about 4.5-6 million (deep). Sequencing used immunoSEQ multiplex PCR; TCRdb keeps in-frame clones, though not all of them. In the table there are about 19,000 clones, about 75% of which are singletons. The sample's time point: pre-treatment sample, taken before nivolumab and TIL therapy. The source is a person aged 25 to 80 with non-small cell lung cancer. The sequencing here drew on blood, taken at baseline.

The DNA of the CDR3 is TGTGCCAGCAGCCGTAGCGGGGCGGGTGAGCAGTTCTTC. Its translation: CASSRSGAGEQFF. The V call is TRBV12-3 or TRBV12-4, the J call TRBJ2-1; 8 bases agree with TRBD2. V shed 6 bases and J 9 bases; nucleotides not matched to a gene: 7. CDR3 length: 13 residues.